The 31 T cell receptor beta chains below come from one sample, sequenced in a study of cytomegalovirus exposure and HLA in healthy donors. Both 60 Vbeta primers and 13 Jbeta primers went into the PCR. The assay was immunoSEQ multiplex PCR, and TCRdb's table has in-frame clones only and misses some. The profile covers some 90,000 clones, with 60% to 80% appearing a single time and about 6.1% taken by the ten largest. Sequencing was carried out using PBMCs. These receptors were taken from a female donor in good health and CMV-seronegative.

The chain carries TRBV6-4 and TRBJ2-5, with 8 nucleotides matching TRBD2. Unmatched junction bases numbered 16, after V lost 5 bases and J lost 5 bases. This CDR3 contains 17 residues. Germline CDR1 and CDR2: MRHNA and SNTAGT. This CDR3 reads CASSFQRRTSQGETQYF. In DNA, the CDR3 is TGTGCCAGCAGTTTTCAAAGGAGGACTAGCCAGGGGGAGACCCAGTACTTC.

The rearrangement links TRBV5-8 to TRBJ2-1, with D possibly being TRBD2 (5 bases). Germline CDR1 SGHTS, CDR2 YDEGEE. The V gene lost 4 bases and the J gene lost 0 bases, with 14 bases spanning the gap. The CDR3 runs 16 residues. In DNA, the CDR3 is TGTGCCAGCAGCCCCCCGCGGGTCCTCTCCTACAATGAGCAGTTCTTC. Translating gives CASSPPRVLSYNEQFF.

CDR3: CASSTPGQGREQFF. The DNA for the CDR3 is TGTGCCAGCAGCACCCCGGGACAGGGGCGCGAGCAGTTCTTC. The rearrangement uses TRBV7-2 and TRBJ2-1; 10 nucleotides agree with TRBD1. The V gene's germline CDR1 is SGHTA and CDR2 FQGNSA. This CDR3 is built from 14 residues. Trimming cost V 5 bases and J 10 bases; bases outside gene matches: 8.

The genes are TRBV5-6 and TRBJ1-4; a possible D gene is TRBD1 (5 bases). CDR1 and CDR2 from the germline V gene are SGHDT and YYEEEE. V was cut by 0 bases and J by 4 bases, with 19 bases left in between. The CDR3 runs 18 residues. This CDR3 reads CASSLGPQTASFNEKLFF. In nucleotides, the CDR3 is TGTGCCAGCAGCTTGGGCCCCCAGACAGCGTCTTTTAATGAAAAACTGTTTTTT.

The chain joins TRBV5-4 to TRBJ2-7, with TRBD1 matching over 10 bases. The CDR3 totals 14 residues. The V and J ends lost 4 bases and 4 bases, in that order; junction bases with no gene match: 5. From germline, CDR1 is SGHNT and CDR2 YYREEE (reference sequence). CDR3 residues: CASSPDRGKYEQYF. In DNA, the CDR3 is TGTGCCAGCAGCCCGGACAGGGGGAAATACGAGCAGTACTTC.

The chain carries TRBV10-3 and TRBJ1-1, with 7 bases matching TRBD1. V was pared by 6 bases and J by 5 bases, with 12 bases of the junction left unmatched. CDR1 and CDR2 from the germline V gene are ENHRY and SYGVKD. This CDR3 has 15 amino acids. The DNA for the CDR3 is TGTGCCATCAGGTCCCCCCAGGGGGGACGAACTGAAGCTTTCTTT. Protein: CAIRSPQGGRTEAFF.

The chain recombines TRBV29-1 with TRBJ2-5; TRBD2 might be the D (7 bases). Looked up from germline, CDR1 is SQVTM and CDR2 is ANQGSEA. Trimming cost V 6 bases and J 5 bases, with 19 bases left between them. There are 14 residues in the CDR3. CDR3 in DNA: TGCAGCGTCCCAAGGGCACGGGGGGCGGAGACCCAGTACTTC. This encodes CSVPRARGAETQYF. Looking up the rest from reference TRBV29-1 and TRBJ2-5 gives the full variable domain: SAVISQKPSRDICQRGTSLTIQCQVDSQVTMMFWYRQQPGQSLTLIATANQGSEATYESGFVIDKFPISRPNLTFSTLTVSNMSPEDSSIYLCSVPRARGAETQYFGPGTRLLVL.

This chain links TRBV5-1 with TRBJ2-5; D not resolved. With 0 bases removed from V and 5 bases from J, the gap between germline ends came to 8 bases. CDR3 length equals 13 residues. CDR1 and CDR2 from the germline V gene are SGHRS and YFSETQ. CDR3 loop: CASSLGGGETQYF. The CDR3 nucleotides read TGCGCCAGCAGCTTGGGAGGTGGGGAGACCCAGTACTTC.

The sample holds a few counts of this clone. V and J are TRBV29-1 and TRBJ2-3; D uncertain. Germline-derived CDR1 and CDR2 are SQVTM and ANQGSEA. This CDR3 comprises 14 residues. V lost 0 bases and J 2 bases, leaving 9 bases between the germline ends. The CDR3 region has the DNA TGCAGCGTTGAAGATCACTCCATCACAGATACGCAGTATTTT. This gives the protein CSVEDHSITDTQYF.

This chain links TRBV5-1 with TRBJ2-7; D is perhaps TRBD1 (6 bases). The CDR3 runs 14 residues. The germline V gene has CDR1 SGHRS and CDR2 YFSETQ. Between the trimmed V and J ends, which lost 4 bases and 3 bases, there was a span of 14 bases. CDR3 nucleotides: TGCGCCAGCAGCATAAGTGGACAGCTCTACGAGCAGTACTTC. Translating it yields CASSISGQLYEQYF.

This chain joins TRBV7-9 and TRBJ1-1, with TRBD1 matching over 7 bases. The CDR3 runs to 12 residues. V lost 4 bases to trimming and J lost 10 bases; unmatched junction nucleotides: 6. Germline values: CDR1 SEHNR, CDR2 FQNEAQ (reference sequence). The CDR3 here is CASSSDRVVAFF. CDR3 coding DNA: TGTGCCAGCAGCTCAGACAGGGTAGTAGCTTTCTTT.

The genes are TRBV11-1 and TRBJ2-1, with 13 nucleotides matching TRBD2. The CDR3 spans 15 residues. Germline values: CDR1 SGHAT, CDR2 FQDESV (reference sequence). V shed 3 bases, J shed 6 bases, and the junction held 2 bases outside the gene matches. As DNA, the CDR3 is TGTGCCAGCAGCTTTGGGACTAGCGGGATCAATGAGCAGTTCTTC. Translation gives CASSFGTSGINEQFF.

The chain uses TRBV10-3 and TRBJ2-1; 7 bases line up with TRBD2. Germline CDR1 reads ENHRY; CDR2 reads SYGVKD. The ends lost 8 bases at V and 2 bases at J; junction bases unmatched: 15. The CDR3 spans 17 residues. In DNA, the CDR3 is TGTGCCATCGGGGCTCCTAGCGGCCCGACCGCCTACAATGAGCAGTTCTTC. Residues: CAIGAPSGPTAYNEQFF.

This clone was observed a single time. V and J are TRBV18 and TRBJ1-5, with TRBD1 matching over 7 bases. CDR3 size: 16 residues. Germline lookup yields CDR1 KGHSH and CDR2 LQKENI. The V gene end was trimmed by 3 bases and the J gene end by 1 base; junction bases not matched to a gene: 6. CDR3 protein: CASSPTTGVSNQPQHF. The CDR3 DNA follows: TGTGCCAGCTCACCGACAACAGGGGTGAGCAATCAGCCCCAGCATTTT.

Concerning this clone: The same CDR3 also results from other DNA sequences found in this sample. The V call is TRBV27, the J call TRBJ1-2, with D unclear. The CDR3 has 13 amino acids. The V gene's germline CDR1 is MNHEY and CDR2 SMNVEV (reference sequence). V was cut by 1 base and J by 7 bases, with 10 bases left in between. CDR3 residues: CASSLLGSGGYTF. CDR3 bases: TGTGCCAGCAGTTTATTGGGGAGCGGTGGCTACACCTTC.

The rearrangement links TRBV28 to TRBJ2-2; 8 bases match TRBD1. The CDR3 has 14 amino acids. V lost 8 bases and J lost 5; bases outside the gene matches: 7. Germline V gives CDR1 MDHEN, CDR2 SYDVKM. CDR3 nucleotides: TGTGCCAGCGGATTCTACAGGGGGACCGGGGAGCTGTTTTTT. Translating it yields CASGFYRGTGELFF.

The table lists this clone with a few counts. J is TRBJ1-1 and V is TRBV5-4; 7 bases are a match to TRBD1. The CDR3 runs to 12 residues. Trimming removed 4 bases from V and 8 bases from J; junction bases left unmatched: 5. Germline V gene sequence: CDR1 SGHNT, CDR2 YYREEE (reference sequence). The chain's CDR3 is CASSLPGQEAFF. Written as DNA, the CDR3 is TGTGCCAGCAGCCTGCCGGGACAGGAAGCTTTCTTT.

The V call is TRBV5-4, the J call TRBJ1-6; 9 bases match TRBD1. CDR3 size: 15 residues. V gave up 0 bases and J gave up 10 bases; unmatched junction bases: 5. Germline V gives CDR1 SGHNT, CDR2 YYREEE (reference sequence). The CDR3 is CASSLGQGEGSPLHF. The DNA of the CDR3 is TGTGCCAGCAGCTTGGGACAGGGGGAAGGCTCACCCCTCCACTTT.

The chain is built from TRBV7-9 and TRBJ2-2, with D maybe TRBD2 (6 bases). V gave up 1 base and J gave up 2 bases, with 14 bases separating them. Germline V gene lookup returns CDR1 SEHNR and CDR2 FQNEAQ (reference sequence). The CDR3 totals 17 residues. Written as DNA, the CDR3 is TGTGCCAGCAGCTTAGTAGCCGGGACTTCAAACACCGGGGAGCTGTTTTTT. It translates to CASSLVAGTSNTGELFF.

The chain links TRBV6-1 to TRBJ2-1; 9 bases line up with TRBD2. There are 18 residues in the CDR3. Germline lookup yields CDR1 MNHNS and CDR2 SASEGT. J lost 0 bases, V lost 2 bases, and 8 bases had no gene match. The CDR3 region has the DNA TGTGCCAGCAGTGAACTGACTAGCGGATTTAGCTCCTACAATGAGCAGTTCTTC. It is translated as CASSELTSGFSSYNEQFF.

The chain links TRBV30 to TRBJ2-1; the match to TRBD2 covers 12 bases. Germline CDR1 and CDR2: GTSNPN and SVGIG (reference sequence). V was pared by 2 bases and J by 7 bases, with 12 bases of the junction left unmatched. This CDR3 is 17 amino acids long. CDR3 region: CAWSLGSSGGAGNEQFF. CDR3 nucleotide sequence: TGTGCCTGGAGTCTCGGCTCTAGCGGGGGGGCCGGGAATGAGCAGTTCTTC. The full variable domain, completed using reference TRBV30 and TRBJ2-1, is SQTIHQWPATLVQPVGSPLSLECTVEGTSNPNLYWYRQAAGRGLQLLFYSVGIGQISSEVPQNLSASRPQDRQFILSSKKLLLSDSGFYLCAWSLGSSGGAGNEQFFGPGTRLTVL.

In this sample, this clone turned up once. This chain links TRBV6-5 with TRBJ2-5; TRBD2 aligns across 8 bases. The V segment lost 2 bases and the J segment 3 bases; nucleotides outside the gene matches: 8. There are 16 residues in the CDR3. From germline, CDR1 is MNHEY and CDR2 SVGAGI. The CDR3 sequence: CASSYRGGLPKETQYF. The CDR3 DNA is TGTGCCAGCAGTTACCGGGGGGGGCTGCCGAAAGAGACCCAGTACTTC.

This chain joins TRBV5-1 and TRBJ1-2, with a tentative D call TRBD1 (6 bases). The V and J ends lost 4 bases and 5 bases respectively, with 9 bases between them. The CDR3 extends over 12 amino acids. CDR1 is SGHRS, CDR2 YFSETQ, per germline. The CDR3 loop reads CASSTDRYGYTF. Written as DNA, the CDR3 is TGCGCCAGCAGCACGGACAGATATGGCTACACCTTC.

CDR3 region: CASSPQSGELFF. In DNA form, the CDR3 reads TGTGCCAGCAGTCCCCAGTCCGGGGAGCTGTTTTTT. The chain joins TRBV25-1 to TRBJ2-2; no reliable D call. The CDR3 loop spans 12 amino acids. CDR1 MGHDK and CDR2 SYGVNS come from the germline V gene. V was cut by 5 bases and J by 6 bases, with 7 bases left in between.

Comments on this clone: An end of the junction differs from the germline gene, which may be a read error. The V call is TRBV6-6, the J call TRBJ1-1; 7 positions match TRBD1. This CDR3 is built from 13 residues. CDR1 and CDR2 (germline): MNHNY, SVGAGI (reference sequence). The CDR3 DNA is TGTGCCCGCAGCCGACCGACAGGGTCGGAAGCTTTCTTT. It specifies CARSRPTGSEAFF.

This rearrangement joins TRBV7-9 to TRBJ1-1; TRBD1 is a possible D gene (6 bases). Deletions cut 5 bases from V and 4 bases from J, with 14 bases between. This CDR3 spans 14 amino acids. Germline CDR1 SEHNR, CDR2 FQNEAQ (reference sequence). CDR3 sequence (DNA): TGTGCCAGCAGCCCTACGGGGGGCGGCACTGAAGCTTTCTTT. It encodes CASSPTGGGTEAFF. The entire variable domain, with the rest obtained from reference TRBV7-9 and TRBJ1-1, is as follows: DTGVSQNPRHKITKRGQNVTFRCDPISEHNRLYWYRQTLGQGPEFLTYFQNEAQLEKSRLLSDRFSAERPKGSFSTLEIQRTEQGDSAMYLCASSPTGGGTEAFFGQGTRLTVV.

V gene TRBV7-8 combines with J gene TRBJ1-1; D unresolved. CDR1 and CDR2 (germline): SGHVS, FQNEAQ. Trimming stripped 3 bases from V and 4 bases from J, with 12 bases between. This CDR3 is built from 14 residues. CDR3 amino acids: CASSLTLPSTEAFF. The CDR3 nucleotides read TGTGCCAGCAGCTTGACACTTCCCTCCACTGAAGCTTTCTTT.

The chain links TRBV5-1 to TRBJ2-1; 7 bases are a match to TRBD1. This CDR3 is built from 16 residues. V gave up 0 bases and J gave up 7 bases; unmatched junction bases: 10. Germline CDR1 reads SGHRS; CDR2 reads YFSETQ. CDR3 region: CASSLVMSGGKNEQFF. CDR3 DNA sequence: TGCGCCAGCAGCTTGGTTATGTCAGGGGGTAAAAATGAGCAGTTCTTC.

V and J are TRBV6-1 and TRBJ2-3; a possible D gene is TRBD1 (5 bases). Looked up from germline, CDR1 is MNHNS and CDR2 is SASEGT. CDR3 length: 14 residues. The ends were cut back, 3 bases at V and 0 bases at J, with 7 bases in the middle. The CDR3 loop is CASSDRGSTDTQYF. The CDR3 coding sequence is TGTGCCAGCAGTGATAGGGGTAGCACAGATACGCAGTATTTT.

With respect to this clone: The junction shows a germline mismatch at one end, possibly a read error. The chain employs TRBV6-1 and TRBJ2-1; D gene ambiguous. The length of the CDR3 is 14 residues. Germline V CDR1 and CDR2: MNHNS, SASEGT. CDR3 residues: CASSDSRTYNEQFF. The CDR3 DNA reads TGTGCCAGTAGTGACTCGAGAACCTACAATGAGCAGTTCTTC.

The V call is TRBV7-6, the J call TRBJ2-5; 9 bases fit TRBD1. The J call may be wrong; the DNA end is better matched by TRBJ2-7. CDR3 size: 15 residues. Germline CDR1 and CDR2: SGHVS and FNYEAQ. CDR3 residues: CASSAGQGPFYEQYF. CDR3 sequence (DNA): TGTGCCAGCAGCGCAGGACAGGGGCCCTTCTACGAGCAGTACTTC.